This passage covers 8 T cell receptor beta chains from one sample sequenced in a study of monozygotic twins with inflammatory bowel disease. TCRdb reanalyzed the 5' RACE reads, giving one entry per CDR3 protein sequence and no DNA. Its table lists a few hundred thousand distinct CDR3 sequences. Sequencing was performed on blood. The source is a human donor with ulcerative colitis or Crohn's disease, or a healthy co-twin of an affected twin (not recorded which).

The CDR3 loop reads CAISDLDSPDEQYF. The chain combines TRBV10-3 with TRBJ2-7; as DNA is missing, the TRBD2 call by TCRdb cannot be tested. The V gene's germline CDR1 is ENHRY and CDR2 SYGVKD. This CDR3 has 14 residues.

V usage is TRBV6-5 and J usage is TRBJ1-3. The germline CDR1 and CDR2 sequences are MNHEY and SVGAGI. The CDR3 loop spans 16 amino acids. The CDR3 protein is CASSYEQPSSGNTIYF.

The chain carries TRBV7-9 and TRBJ1-1; with no DNA, the TCRdb D assignment of TRBD1 cannot be verified. Germline loops: CDR1 SEHNR, CDR2 FQNEAQ (reference sequence). This CDR3 spans 15 amino acids. CDR3 sequence: CASSLGGQPNTEAFF.

J is TRBJ1-4 and V is TRBV5-1; the TCRdb call, TRBD1, lacks DNA for checking. The CDR3 is made up of 16 amino acids. CDR1 is SGHRS and CDR2 is YFSETQ in the germline V gene. The CDR3 spells CASSGTGRTTNEKLFF.

V is TRBV27 and J is TRBJ2-1. The CDR3 covers 13 residues. Germline V CDR1 and CDR2: MNHEY, SMNVEV (reference sequence). The CDR3 spells CASSFAAIDEQFF.

The chain has TRBV2 and TRBJ2-1; absent DNA, TCRdb's TRBD1 call cannot be checked. The length of the CDR3 is 16 residues. Germline lookup yields CDR1 SNHLY and CDR2 FYNNEI. CDR3 sequence: CASSENGGAMYNEQFF.

The gene calls are TRBV6-1 and TRBJ2-7; there is no DNA to check the TCRdb D call of TRBD1. Germline V gene lookup returns CDR1 MNHNS and CDR2 SASEGT. The length of the CDR3 is 15 residues. The CDR3 spells CASSREQGWDYEQYF.

The chain carries TRBV12-3 or TRBV12-4 and TRBJ2-5; TCRdb's D call, TRBD2, is unchecked because there is no DNA. This CDR3 is built from 16 residues. The CDR3 sequence is CASSFGGGAGEETQYF.